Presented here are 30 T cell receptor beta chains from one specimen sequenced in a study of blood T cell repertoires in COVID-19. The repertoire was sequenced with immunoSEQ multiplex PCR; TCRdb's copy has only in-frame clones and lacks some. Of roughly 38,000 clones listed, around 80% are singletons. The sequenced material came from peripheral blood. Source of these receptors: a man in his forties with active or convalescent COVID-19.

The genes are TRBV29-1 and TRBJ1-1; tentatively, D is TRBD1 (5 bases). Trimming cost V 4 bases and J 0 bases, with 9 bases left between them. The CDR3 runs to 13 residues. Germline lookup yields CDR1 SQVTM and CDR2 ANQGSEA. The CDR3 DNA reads TGCAGCGTTGTTGGGGCAGTGAACACTGAAGCTTTCTTT. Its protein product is CSVVGAVNTEAFF. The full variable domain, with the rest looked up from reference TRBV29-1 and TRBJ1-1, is SAVISQKPSRDICQRGTSLTIQCQVDSQVTMMFWYRQQPGQSLTLIATANQGSEATYESGFVIDKFPISRPNLTFSTLTVSNMSPEDSSIYLCSVVGAVNTEAFFGQGTRLTVV.

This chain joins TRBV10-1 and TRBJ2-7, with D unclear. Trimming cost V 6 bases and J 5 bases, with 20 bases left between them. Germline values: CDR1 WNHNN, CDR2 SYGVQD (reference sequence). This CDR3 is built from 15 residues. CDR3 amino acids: CASSPGLEEMDEQYF. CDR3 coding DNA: TGCGCCAGCAGCCCGGGTCTAGAGGAGATGGACGAGCAGTACTTC.

The CDR3 here is CASGLGGGGSNSPLHF. CDR3 DNA: TGTGCTAGTGGTTTGGGCGGGGGGGGTTCGAATTCACCCCTCCACTTT. This chain connects TRBV12-5 to TRBJ1-6, with D perhaps matching TRBD1 (5 bases). Germline loops: CDR1 LGHNT, CDR2 FRNRAP. V was clipped by 1 base and J by 7 bases, with 14 bases between them. The CDR3 spans 16 residues. The full variable domain, its missing parts supplied by reference TRBV12-5 and TRBJ1-6, is DARVTQTPRHKVTEMGQEVTMRCQPILGHNTVFWYRQTMMQGLELLAYFRNRAPLDDSGMPKDRFSAEMPDATLATLKIQPSEPRDSAVYFCASGLGGGGSNSPLHFGNGTRLTVT.

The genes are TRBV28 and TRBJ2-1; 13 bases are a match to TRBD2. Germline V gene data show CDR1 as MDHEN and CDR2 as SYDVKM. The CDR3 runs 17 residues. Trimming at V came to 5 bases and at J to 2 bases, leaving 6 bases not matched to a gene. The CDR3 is CASSRATSGGAYNEQFF. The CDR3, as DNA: TGTGCCAGCAGTAGGGCAACTAGCGGGGGGGCCTACAATGAGCAGTTCTTC.

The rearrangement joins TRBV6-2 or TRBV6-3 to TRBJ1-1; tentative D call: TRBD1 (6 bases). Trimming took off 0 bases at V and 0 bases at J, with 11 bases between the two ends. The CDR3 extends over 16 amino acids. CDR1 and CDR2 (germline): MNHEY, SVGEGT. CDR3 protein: CASSYSSGTMNTEAFF. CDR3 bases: TGTGCCAGCAGTTACTCATCCGGGACAATGAACACTGAAGCTTTCTTT.

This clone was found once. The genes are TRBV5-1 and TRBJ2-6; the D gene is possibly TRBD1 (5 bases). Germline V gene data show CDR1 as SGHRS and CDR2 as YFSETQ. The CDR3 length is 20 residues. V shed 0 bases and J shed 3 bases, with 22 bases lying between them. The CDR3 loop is CASSLEGPSRMGFGANVLTF. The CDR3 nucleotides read TGCGCCAGCAGCTTGGAGGGGCCGAGTAGGATGGGATTTGGGGCCAACGTCCTGACTTTC. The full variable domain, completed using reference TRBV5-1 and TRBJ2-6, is KAGVTQTPRYLIKTRGQQVTLSCSPISGHRSVSWYQQTPGQGLQFLFEYFSETQRNKGNFPGRFSGRQFSNSRSEMNVSTLELGDSALYLCASSLEGPSRMGFGANVLTFGAGSRLTVL.

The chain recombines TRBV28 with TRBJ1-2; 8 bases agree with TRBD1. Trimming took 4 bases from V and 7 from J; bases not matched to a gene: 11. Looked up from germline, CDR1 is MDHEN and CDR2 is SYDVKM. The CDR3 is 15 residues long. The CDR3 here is CASSSAGQGSLGYTF. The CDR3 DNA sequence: TGTGCCAGCAGTTCAGCAGGACAGGGCTCCCTTGGCTACACCTTC.

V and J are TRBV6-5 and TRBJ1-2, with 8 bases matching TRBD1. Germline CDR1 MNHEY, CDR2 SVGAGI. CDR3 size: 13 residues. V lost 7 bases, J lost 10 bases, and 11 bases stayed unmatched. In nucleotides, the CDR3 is TGTGCCAGCAACCGCGGGACAGGCCGCGACTACACCTTC. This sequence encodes CASNRGTGRDYTF.

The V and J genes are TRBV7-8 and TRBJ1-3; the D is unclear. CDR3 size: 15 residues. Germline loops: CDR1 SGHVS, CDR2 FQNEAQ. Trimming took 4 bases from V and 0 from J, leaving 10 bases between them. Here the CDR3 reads CASSSTSISGNTIYF. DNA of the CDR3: TGTGCCAGCAGCTCGACATCGATCTCTGGAAACACCATATATTTT.

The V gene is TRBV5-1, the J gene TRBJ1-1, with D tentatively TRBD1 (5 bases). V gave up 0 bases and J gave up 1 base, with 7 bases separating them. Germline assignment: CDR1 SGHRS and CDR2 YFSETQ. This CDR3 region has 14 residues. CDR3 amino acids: CASSLAGQNTEAFF. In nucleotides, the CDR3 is TGCGCCAGCAGCTTGGCCGGACAGAACACTGAAGCTTTCTTT.

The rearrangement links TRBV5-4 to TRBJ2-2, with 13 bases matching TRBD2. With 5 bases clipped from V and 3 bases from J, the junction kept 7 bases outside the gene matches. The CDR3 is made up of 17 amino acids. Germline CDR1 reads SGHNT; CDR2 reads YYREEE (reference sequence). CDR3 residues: CASSQGLAGVDTGELFF. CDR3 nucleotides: TGTGCCAGCAGTCAAGGACTAGCGGGAGTCGACACCGGGGAGCTGTTTTTT.

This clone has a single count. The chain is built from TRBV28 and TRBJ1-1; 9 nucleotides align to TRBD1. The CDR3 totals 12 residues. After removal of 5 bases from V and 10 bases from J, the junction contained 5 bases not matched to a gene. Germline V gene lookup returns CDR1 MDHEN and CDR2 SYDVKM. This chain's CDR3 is CASSQGQGAAFF. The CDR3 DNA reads TGTGCCAGCAGTCAGGGACAGGGCGCAGCTTTCTTT.

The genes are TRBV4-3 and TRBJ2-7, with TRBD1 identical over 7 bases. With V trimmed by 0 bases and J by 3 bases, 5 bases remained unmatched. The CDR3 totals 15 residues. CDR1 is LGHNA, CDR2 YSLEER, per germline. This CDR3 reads CASSQDRGTDYEQYF. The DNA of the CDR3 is TGCGCCAGCAGCCAAGATAGGGGGACAGACTACGAGCAGTACTTC.

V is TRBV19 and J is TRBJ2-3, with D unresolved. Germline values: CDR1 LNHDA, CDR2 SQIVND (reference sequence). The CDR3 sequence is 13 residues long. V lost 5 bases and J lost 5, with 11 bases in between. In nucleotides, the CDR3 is TGTGCCAGTAGTGCCCAGCGAGGAGATACGCAGTATTTT. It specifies CASSAQRGDTQYF.

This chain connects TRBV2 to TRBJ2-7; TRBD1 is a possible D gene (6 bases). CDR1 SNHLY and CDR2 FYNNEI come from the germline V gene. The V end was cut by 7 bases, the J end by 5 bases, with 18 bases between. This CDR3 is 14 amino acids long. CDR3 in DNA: TGTGCCAGCACCTTCAGGGGTACTCGCGACGAGCAGTACTTC. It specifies CASTFRGTRDEQYF.

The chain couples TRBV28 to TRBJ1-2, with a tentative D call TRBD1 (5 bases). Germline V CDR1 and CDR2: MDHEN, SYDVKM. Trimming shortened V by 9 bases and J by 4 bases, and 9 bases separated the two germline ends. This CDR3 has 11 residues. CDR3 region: CASWRGYGYTF. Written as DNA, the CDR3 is TGTGCCAGTTGGAGGGGCTATGGCTACACCTTC.

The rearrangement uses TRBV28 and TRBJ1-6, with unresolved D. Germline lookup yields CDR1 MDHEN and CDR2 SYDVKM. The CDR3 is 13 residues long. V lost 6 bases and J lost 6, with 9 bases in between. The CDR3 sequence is CASRAGSNSPLHF. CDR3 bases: TGTGCCAGCAGAGCAGGTAGTAATTCACCCCTCCACTTT.

The CDR3 DNA reads TGCGCCAGCAGCCAAGGGCCCCCCTCAGAAGAGCAGTACTTC. Translation gives CASSQGPPSEEQYF. V gene TRBV4-1 combines with J gene TRBJ2-7; D is undetermined. The CDR3 loop spans 14 amino acids. Germline loops: CDR1 MGHRA, CDR2 YSYEKL. Trimming shortened V by 1 base and J by 7 bases, and 14 bases separated the two germline ends.

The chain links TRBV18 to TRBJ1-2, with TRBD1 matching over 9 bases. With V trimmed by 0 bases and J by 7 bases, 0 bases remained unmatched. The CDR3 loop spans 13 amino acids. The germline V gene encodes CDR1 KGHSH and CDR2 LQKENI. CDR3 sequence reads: CASSPPGQGGYTF. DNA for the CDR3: TGTGCCAGCTCACCACCGGGACAGGGTGGCTACACCTTC.

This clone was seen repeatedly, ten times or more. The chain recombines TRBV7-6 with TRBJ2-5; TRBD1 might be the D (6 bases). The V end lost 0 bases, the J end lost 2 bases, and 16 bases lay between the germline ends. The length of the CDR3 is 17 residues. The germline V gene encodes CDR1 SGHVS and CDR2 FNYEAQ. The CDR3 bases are TGTGCCAGCAGCTTAGCGCCAGAGGACAGCCCGCAAGAGACCCAGTACTTC. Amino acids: CASSLAPEDSPQETQYF.

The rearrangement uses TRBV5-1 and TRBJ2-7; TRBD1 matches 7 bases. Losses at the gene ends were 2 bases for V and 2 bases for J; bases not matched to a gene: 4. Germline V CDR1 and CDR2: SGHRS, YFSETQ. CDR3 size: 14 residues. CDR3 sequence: CASSFEQGPYEQYF. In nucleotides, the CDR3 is TGCGCCAGCAGCTTTGAACAGGGGCCCTACGAGCAGTACTTC.

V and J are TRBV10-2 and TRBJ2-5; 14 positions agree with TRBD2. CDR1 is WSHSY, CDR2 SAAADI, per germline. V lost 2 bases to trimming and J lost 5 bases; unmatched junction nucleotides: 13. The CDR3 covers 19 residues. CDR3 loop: CASSERRGLAGAGSETQYF. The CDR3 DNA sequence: TGCGCCAGCAGTGAGAGGCGGGGACTAGCGGGAGCCGGGAGTGAGACCCAGTACTTC.

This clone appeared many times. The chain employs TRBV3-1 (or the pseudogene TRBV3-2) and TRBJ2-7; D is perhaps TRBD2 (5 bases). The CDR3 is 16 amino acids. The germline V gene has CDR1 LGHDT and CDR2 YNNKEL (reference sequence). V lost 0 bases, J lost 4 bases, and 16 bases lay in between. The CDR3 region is CASSQEGAEFFYEQYF. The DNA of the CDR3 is TGTGCCAGCAGCCAAGAAGGAGCGGAATTCTTTTACGAGCAGTACTTC.

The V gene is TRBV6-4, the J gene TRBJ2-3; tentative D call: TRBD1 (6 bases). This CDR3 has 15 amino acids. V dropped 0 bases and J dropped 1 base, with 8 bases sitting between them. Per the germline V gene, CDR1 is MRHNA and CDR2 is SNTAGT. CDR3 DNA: TGTGCCAGCAGTGACTCGCCAGGGGGCACAGATACGCAGTATTTT. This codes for CASSDSPGGTDTQYF.

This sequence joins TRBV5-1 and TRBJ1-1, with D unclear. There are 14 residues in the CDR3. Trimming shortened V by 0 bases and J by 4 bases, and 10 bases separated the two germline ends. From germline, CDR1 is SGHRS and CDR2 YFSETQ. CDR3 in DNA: TGCGCCAGCAGCTTGGAAGGTCGGAGCACTGAAGCTTTCTTT. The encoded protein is CASSLEGRSTEAFF.

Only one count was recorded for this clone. DNA of the CDR3: TGTGCCAGCAGCCTCACGAACATGAACACTGAAGCTTTCTTT. Its protein is CASSLTNMNTEAFF. The chain recombines TRBV5-4 with TRBJ1-1; D remains ambiguous. This CDR3 is 14 amino acids long. Germline V lookup: CDR1 SGHNT, CDR2 YYREEE (reference sequence). V gave up 4 bases and J gave up 0 bases, with 10 bases separating them.

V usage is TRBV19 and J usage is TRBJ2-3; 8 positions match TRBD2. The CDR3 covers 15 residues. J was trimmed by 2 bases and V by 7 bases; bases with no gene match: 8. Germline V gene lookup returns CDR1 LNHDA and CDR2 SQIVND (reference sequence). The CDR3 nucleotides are TGTGCCAGTACCTCAGCGGGAGTAGTCACAGATACGCAGTATTTT. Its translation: CASTSAGVVTDTQYF.

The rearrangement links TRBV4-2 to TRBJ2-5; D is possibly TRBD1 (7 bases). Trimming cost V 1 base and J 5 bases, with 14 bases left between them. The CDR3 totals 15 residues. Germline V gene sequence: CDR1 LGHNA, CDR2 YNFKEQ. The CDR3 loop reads CASSQGGAGQETQYF. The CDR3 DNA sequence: TGTGCCAGCAGCCAAGGGGGGGCGGGACAGGAGACCCAGTACTTC.

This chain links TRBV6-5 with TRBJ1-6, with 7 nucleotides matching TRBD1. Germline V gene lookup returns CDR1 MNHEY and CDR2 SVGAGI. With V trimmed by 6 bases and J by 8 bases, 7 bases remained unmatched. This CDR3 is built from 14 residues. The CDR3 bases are TGTGCCAGCAGCTCCGGGACAGCCTATTCACCCCTCCACTTT. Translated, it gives CASSSGTAYSPLHF.

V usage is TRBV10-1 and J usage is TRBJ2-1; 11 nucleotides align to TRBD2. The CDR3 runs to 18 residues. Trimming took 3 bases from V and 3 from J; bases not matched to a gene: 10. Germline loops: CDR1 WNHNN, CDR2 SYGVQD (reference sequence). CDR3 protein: CASSDPGTSGKNYNEQFF. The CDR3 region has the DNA TGCGCCAGCAGTGACCCTGGGACTAGCGGAAAGAACTACAATGAGCAGTTCTTC.